The clone carrying this T cell receptor beta chain was picked up a small number of times. The antigen remains undetermined. CDR1 and CDR2 from the germline V gene are SGHRS and YFSETQ. The CDR3 is 14 amino acids. TCRdb analysed the 5' RACE reads with MiXCR anew, one entry per CDR3 protein. The repertoire holds 300,000 to 350,000 distinct CDR3 sequences, approximately 20% seen once, with around 20% in the top ten. These data belong to a study of T-cell memory formation after mild COVID-19. About the study: There were largely donor-specific TCR clusters.

Broader study findings: Pre-infection memory already had some responding clones, implying cross-reactive memory joined. Nothing confirmed that second-wave clones peaking on day 37 were specific for SARS-CoV-2.

The chain is built from TRBV5-1 and TRBJ1-1; D gene uncertain. The TCR was taken from a man between 18 and 29 years old who had mild COVID-19 (a few samples of this study predate the infection). Cell type and time point are not known. The material sequenced was PBMCs or a T cell subset sorted from them (not recorded which). CDR3 amino acids: CASGLSGRNTEAFF. CDR3 sequence (DNA): TGCGCTAGCGGCCTATCGGGAAGGAACACTGAAGCTTTCTTT.